This T cell receptor beta chain was recovered during a study of spatial heterogeneity in lung cancer. Overall study context: On average, each unique TCR and UMI combination appeared more than ten times in raw reads. Regarding the study as a whole: Ubiquitous, expanded tumor-derived TCRs were more frequently observed in blood at resection than at follow-up.

The time point was: sample taken at primary tumor resection. Extraction of whole RNA from tumor, nontumor lung or frozen PBMC preceded unsorted sequencing. From germline, CDR1 is SEHNR and CDR2 FQNEAQ (reference sequence). V shed 5 bases and J shed 2 bases, with 13 bases lying between them. The CDR3 contains 15 residues. This clonotype was found many times. Its antigen remains unidentified. This beta chain came through as a stray read in a library set up for alpha chains, and its size says little. TCRdb re-called the 5' RACE reads through MiXCR, storing one row per CDR3 protein. The sample comprises about 13,000 distinct CDR3 sequences, 3.9% of which are singletons, and less than 50% rests with the top ten.

The sequence was collected from a male donor with early-stage non-small cell lung cancer. Sequenced material: PBMCs, taken at surgery. J is TRBJ1-3 and V is TRBV7-9; D gene uncertain. Here the CDR3 reads CASSPRAPAGNTIYF. CDR3 coding DNA: TGTGCCAGCAGCCCCCGGGCACCCGCTGGAAACACCATATATTTT.